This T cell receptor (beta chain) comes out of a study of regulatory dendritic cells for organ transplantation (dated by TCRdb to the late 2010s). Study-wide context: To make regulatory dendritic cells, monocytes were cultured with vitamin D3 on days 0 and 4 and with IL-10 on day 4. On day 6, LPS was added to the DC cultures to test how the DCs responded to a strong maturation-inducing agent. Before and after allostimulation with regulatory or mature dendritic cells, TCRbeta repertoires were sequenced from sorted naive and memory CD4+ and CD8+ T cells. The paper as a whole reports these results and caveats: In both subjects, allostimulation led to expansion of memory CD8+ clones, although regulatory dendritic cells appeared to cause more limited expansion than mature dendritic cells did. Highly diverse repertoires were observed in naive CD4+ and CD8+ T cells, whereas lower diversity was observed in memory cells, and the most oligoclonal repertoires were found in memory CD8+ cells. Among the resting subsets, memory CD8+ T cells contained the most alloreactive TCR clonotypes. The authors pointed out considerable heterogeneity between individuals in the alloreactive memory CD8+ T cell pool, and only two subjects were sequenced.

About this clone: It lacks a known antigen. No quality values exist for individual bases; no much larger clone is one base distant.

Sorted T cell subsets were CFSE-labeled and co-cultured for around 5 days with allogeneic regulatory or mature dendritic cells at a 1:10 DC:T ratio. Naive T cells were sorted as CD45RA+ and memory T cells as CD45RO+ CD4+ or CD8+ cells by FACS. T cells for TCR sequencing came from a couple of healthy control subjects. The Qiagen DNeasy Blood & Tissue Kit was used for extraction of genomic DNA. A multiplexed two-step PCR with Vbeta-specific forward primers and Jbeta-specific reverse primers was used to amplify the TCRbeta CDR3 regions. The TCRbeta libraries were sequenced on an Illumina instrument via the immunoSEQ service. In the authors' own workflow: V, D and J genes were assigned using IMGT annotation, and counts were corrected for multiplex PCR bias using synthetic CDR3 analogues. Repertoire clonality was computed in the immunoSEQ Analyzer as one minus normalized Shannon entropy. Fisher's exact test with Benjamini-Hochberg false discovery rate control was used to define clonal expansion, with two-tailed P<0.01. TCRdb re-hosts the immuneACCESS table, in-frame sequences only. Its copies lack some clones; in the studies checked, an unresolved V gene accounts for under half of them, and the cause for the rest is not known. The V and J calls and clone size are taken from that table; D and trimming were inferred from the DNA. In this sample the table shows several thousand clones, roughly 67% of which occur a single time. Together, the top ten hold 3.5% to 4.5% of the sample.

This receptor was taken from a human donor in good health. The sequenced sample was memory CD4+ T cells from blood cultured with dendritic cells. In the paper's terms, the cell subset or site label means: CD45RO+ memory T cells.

The DNA sequence follows: TGTGCCAGCAGGCCTGACTTTAGCGGGGGGGCCGATGAGCAGTTCTTC. The resulting protein is CASRPDFSGGADEQFF. The chain was built from TRBV5-5 and TRBJ2-1, and 11 bases in between align with TRBD2. Its CDR3 holds 16 amino acids, cysteine through phenylalanine. The only DNA kept is the CDR3, 48 bases in frame from the first base. The junction shows trimming of 5 bases on V and 8 bases on J, and the gene matches do not reach 12 bases of it. According to the germline V gene (reference sequence), CDR1 reads SGHKS and CDR2 reads YYEKEE.